The 24 T cell receptor beta chains listed next were all sequenced from one sample in a study of blood T cell repertoires in COVID-19. This table comes from immunoSEQ multiplex PCR, and its TCRdb copy is limited to in-frame clones, with some not included. The sample records tens of thousands of clones, roughly 80% being singletons. The material sequenced was peripheral blood. All receptors derive from a man aged 50 to 59 with acute or convalescent COVID-19.

This clone was recorded once. The rearrangement links TRBV7-9 to TRBJ1-1; D gene uncertain. Trimming took 3 bases from V and 7 from J, leaving 3 bases between them. Germline V gene sequence: CDR1 SEHNR, CDR2 FQNEAQ (reference sequence). The CDR3 contains 10 residues. This CDR3 reads CASSFGEAFF. CDR3 nucleotide sequence: TGTGCCAGCAGCTTCGGTGAAGCTTTCTTT. The variable domain in full, completed from reference TRBV7-9 and TRBJ1-1, reads DTGVSQNPRHKITKRGQNVTFRCDPISEHNRLYWYRQTLGQGPEFLTYFQNEAQLEKSRLLSDRFSAERPKGSFSTLEIQRTEQGDSAMYLCASSFGEAFFGQGTRLTVV.

The V gene is TRBV6-2 or TRBV6-3, the J gene TRBJ2-3, with TRBD2 identical over 7 bases. V shed 2 bases and J 5 bases; nucleotides not matched to a gene: 7. CDR1 is MNHEY and CDR2 is SVGEGT in the germline V gene. The CDR3 has 15 residues. Here the CDR3 DNA reads TGTGCCAGCAGTTACGAGGCGGGAGCTGTAGATACGCAGTATTTT. Its protein product is CASSYEAGAVDTQYF.

The chain combines TRBV9 with TRBJ2-7; D may be TRBD1 (6 bases). The CDR3 totals 14 residues. CDR1 and CDR2 (germline): SGDLS, YYNGEE. V dropped 6 bases and J dropped 2 bases, with 15 bases sitting between them. The CDR3 DNA sequence: TGTGCCAGCACCTTGACGGACAGACCCTACGAGCAGTACTTC. Translated, it gives CASTLTDRPYEQYF.

The V and J genes are TRBV4-2 and TRBJ2-5; D perhaps matches TRBD1 (6 bases). The CDR3 covers 15 residues. Germline lookup yields CDR1 LGHNA and CDR2 YNFKEQ. Trimming took 0 bases from V and 5 from J, leaving 13 bases between them. The CDR3 DNA sequence: TGTGCCAGCAGCCAAGAAGGCAGGCAGGGGGAGACCCAGTACTTC. It translates to CASSQEGRQGETQYF.

The chain is built from TRBV12-3 or TRBV12-4 and TRBJ1-2; tentative D call: TRBD1 (5 bases). The CDR3 has 13 residues. The ends were cut back, 5 bases at V and 8 bases at J, with 15 bases in the middle. The CDR3 DNA is TGTGCCAGCAGTGACCGGGGGGGATTAGGCTACACCTTC. Its protein is CASSDRGGLGYTF.

The chain recombines TRBV5-4 with TRBJ2-1; a possible D gene is TRBD1 (6 bases). The germline gives CDR1 SGHNT, CDR2 YYREEE (reference sequence). This CDR3 comprises 15 residues. V was trimmed by 2 bases and J by 0 bases, leaving 9 bases between them. In DNA form, the CDR3 reads TGTGCCAGCAGCTTAGGACAGAGCTCCTACAATGAGCAGTTCTTC. It translates to CASSLGQSSYNEQFF.

V is TRBV28 and J is TRBJ2-1; TRBD1 agrees at 7 bases. The CDR3 runs 14 residues. After removal of 10 bases from V and 0 bases from J, the junction contained 6 bases not matched to a gene. CDR1 is MDHEN and CDR2 is SYDVKM in the germline V gene. CDR3 residues: CAIWDRSSYNEQFF. The CDR3 nucleotides read TGTGCCATTTGGGACAGAAGCTCCTACAATGAGCAGTTCTTC.

V gene TRBV2 combines with J gene TRBJ2-7; 8 bases match TRBD2. The V segment lost 11 bases and the J segment 2 bases; nucleotides outside the gene matches: 11. The germline gives CDR1 SNHLY, CDR2 FYNNEI. The CDR3 is made up of 14 amino acids. The CDR3 nucleotides are TGTGCCGCCAGCCCCCGGGGGGGAGCCTACGAGCAGTACTTC. This encodes CAASPRGGAYEQYF.

V gene TRBV7-8 combines with J gene TRBJ2-5; 11 bases agree with TRBD1. J lost 5 bases, V lost 5 bases, and 16 bases had no gene match. The CDR3 consists of 18 residues. Looked up from germline, CDR1 is SGHVS and CDR2 is FQNEAQ. The CDR3 nucleotides read TGTGCCAGCAGCCCAACTTACTGGACAGGGGGCGCATCGGAGACCCAGTACTTC. Protein product: CASSPTYWTGGASETQYF. The variable domain in full, with the rest retrieved from reference TRBV7-8 and TRBJ2-5, is GAGVSQSPRYKVAKRGQDVALRCDPISGHVSLFWYQQALGQGPEFLTYFQNEAQLDKSGLPSDRFFAERPEGSVSTLKIQRTQQEDSAVYLCASSPTYWTGGASETQYFGPGTRLLVL.

The gene calls are TRBV19 and TRBJ2-3; D possibly corresponds to TRBD1 (6 bases). CDR3 size: 15 residues. V was shortened by 4 bases and J by 2 bases, with 13 bases between the two germline ends. Germline CDR1 and CDR2: LNHDA and SQIVND (reference sequence). This CDR3 is CASSRSTGNTDTQYF. The CDR3 bases are TGTGCCAGTAGTAGGTCGACAGGCAACACAGATACGCAGTATTTT.

This clone was recorded a few times. The chain carries TRBV18 and TRBJ2-7; D not resolved. There are 13 residues in the CDR3. Trimming shortened V by 2 bases and J by 7 bases, and 12 bases separated the two germline ends. From germline, CDR1 is KGHSH and CDR2 LQKENI. The CDR3 nucleotides read TGTGCCAGCTCACCAGGGCAGCATGGGGAGCAGTACTTC. Translating it yields CASSPGQHGEQYF.

The V and J genes are TRBV5-6 and TRBJ2-5, with 11 bases lining up with TRBD2. The V gene's germline CDR1 is SGHDT and CDR2 YYEEEE. The CDR3 has 15 residues. V dropped 4 bases and J dropped 5; count of bases not matched to a gene: 7. The CDR3 region is CASSRSGRAGETQYF. CDR3 nucleotide sequence: TGTGCCAGCAGCCGTAGCGGGAGGGCCGGGGAGACCCAGTACTTC.

The CDR3 nucleotides read TGTGCCAGCAGCTTACAGGGACGCACTGAAGCTTTCTTT. It codes for CASSLQGRTEAFF. The rearrangement joins TRBV3-1 (or the pseudogene TRBV3-2) to TRBJ1-1; weak D call: TRBD1 (6 bases). The V end lost 5 bases, the J end lost 4 bases, and 11 bases lay between the germline ends. CDR1 LGHDT and CDR2 YNNKEL come from the germline V gene (reference sequence). This CDR3 has 13 residues.

The chain has TRBV25-1 and TRBJ2-5; the match to TRBD1 covers 8 bases. The length of the CDR3 is 14 residues. Germline CDR1 and CDR2: MGHDK and SYGVNS. Trimming at V came to 5 bases and at J to 5 bases, leaving 7 bases not matched to a gene. The CDR3 DNA follows: TGTGCCAGCAGTACCCGGACAGGGAGGGAGACCCAGTACTTC. Translation: CASSTRTGRETQYF.

This clone was found once. This chain uses TRBV5-4 with TRBJ2-3; 15 bases are shared with TRBD2. This CDR3 is built from 16 residues. Losses at the gene ends were 4 bases for V and 3 bases for J; bases not matched to a gene: 3. CDR1 is SGHNT and CDR2 is YYREEE in the germline V gene (reference sequence). DNA for the CDR3: TGTGCCAGCAGCCCGGGACTAGCGGGGGGTACAGATACGCAGTATTTT. Its protein product is CASSPGLAGGTDTQYF.

The gene calls are TRBV20-1 and TRBJ1-6; 9 bases agree with TRBD1. Germline loops: CDR1 DFQATT, CDR2 SNEGSKA (reference sequence). The CDR3 spans 14 residues. V trimming: 3 bases; J trimming: 7 bases; junction bases outside the gene matches: 4. CDR3: CSASPGQGNSPLHF. CDR3 in DNA: TGCAGTGCTAGTCCCGGACAGGGGAATTCACCCCTCCACTTT.

The gene calls are TRBV6-1 and TRBJ2-6; the D gene is possibly TRBD2 (7 bases). Germline assignment: CDR1 MNHNS and CDR2 SASEGT. Trimming pared 1 base from V and 2 bases from J, leaving 9 bases between. The CDR3 covers 16 residues. The CDR3 is CASSEEGGTGANVLTF. DNA of the CDR3: TGTGCCAGCAGTGAAGAGGGGGGGACTGGGGCCAACGTCCTGACTTTC.

The chain recombines TRBV5-1 with TRBJ2-5; D possibly corresponds to TRBD1 (6 bases). Germline CDR1 reads SGHRS; CDR2 reads YFSETQ. The CDR3 loop spans 14 amino acids. V shed 1 base and J shed 1 base, with 8 bases lying between them. As DNA, the CDR3 is TGCGCCAGCAGCTTGTTCAGGGGCCAAGAGACCCAGTACTTC. Its translation is CASSLFRGQETQYF.

The V call is TRBV3-1 (or the pseudogene TRBV3-2), the J call TRBJ2-1; possibly TRBD1 for D (6 bases). The V end was cut by 5 bases, the J end by 7 bases, with 15 bases between. Germline V CDR1 and CDR2: LGHDT, YNNKEL (reference sequence). The CDR3 covers 14 residues. Here the CDR3 reads CASSRGRSRNEQFF. The CDR3 coding sequence is TGTGCCAGCAGCAGGGGGAGAAGTCGGAATGAGCAGTTCTTC.

There are a few counts of this clone. The V gene is TRBV27, the J gene TRBJ2-3, with D uncertain. This CDR3 is 11 amino acids long. The V end was cut by 3 bases, the J end by 8 bases, with 6 bases between. Germline assignment: CDR1 MNHEY and CDR2 SMNVEV (reference sequence). The CDR3 is CASSFGGTQYF. For the CDR3, the DNA is TGTGCCAGCAGTTTCGGTGGTACGCAGTATTTT.

The rearrangement links TRBV2 to TRBJ2-5, with 10 bases that match TRBD2. The CDR3 is made up of 14 amino acids. Trimming removed 7 bases from V and 1 base from J; junction bases left unmatched: 3. Germline V gene sequence: CDR1 SNHLY, CDR2 FYNNEI. This chain's CDR3 is CASTLAGVQETQYF. The CDR3, as DNA: TGTGCCAGCACCCTAGCGGGGGTCCAAGAGACCCAGTACTTC.

V gene TRBV30 combines with J gene TRBJ1-4; the match to TRBD1 covers 8 bases. V gave up 2 bases and J gave up 8 bases; unmatched junction bases: 7. The CDR3 runs 14 residues. Per germline, CDR1 GTSNPN and CDR2 SVGIG (reference sequence). The chain's CDR3 is CAWSRDRQGEKLFF. The CDR3, as DNA: TGTGCCTGGAGTAGGGACAGGCAGGGAGAAAAACTGTTTTTT.

The genes are TRBV7-3 and TRBJ2-1; TRBD2 agrees at 8 bases. The length of the CDR3 is 15 residues. V lost 5 bases, J lost 8 bases, and 11 bases stayed unmatched. Germline CDR1 and CDR2: SGHTA and FQGTGA. CDR3 coding DNA: TGTGCCAGCAGCCACGACGGGGGGGATAAGTATGAGCAGTTCTTC. Amino acid sequence: CASSHDGGDKYEQFF.

V is TRBV7-8 and J is TRBJ2-1; TRBD1 might be the D (7 bases). Germline V gene sequence: CDR1 SGHVS, CDR2 FQNEAQ. The CDR3 totals 16 residues. The V end lost 5 bases, the J end lost 8 bases, and 22 bases lay between the germline ends. The CDR3 loop reads CASSGRTGSPRDEQFF. The CDR3 nucleotides are TGTGCCAGCAGCGGGAGGACAGGTAGCCCTCGCGATGAGCAGTTCTTC.